The rows below give T cell receptor beta chains drawn from one sample of a study of cytomegalovirus exposure and HLA in healthy donors. TCRdb keeps only in-frame clones here, not all; method: immunoSEQ multiplex PCR. Of about 120,000 clones detected, 81% appear once; the ten largest clones hold roughly 4%. The source material was PBMCs. Receptors originate from a man younger than 30 in good health and CMV-seropositive. The CDR3 runs from the conserved cysteine through the conserved F or W. Each record gives: V gene, D gene, clone size, J gene, CDR3 DNA, CDR3 protein. A D gene is named only where the DNA matches it firmly. Not all rows give a size; the values are once, few, many and, for expanded clones, a class.

TRBV11-3	TRBD1	-	TRBJ2-1	TGTGCCAGCAGCGCAGGACAGGGGAGATCGGAAGAGCAGTTCTTC	CASSAGQGRSEEQFF
TRBV9	-	-	TRBJ1-1	TGTGCCAGCAGCGTAGGCCCAGGGGTGAACACTGAAGCTTTCTTT	CASSVGPGVNTEAFF
TRBV5-1	TRBD2	-	TRBJ2-1	TGCGCCAGCAGCTTGATGGGCGGGAGGGTTTACAATGAGCAGTTCTTC	CASSLMGGRVYNEQFF
TRBV10-1	-	-	TRBJ1-1	TGCGCCAGCAGCCCGGGGAAGAACACTGAAGCTTTCTTT	CASSPGKNTEAFF
TRBV21-1	-	once	TRBJ1-5	TGTGCCAGCGGCTCAAACCGGGTCTACAATCAGCCCCAGCATTTT	CASGSNRVYNQPQHF
TRBV5-1	-	-	TRBJ1-1	TGCGCCAGCAGCGACATGGCTGAAGCTTTCTTT	CASSDMAEAFF
TRBV5-1	-	once	TRBJ2-7	TGCGCCAGCAGGGAAAAAGGGGGCTCCTACGAGCAGTACTTC	CASREKGGSYEQYF
TRBV5-1	-	-	TRBJ1-1	TGCGCCAGCAGCTTGATGTGGGACACCAGGGAAGCTTTCTTT	CASSLMWDTREAFF
TRBV10-3	-	-	TRBJ2-7	TGTGCCATCAGAACAGGTTACGAGCAGTACTTC	CAIRTGYEQYF
TRBV7-2	TRBD1	-	TRBJ1-3	TGTGCCAGCAGCCTATCTCGGACAGGAAGAAACACCATATATTTT	CASSLSRTGRNTIYF
TRBV5-5	-	-	TRBJ2-5	TGTGCCAGCAGCTTACAAACCACAGGGTATGAGACCCAGTACTTC	CASSLQTTGYETQYF
TRBV18	-	-	TRBJ2-7	TGTGCCAGCTCACCCTCGGGTGTGCTCGAGCAGTACTTC	CASSPSGVLEQYF
TRBV29-1	TRBD1	-	TRBJ1-2	TGCAGCGTGGCCCTGGAGGGGGCGGCTGTGATGGTCTATGGCTACACCTTC	CSVALEGAAVMVYGYTF
TRBV2	-	-	TRBJ2-7	TGTGCCAGCGGAGTCAGAGTCGAGCAGTACTTC	CASGVRVEQYF
TRBV5-1	TRBD2	-	TRBJ2-1	TGCGCCAGCAGCTGGAACCGGGGTAGCGGGGGGGCCAATGAGCAGTTCTTC	CASSWNRGSGGANEQFF
TRBV5-6	-	-	TRBJ2-5	TGTGCCAGCAGCTTGAGAGAGCGGGTCCTCCCCGAGACCCAGTACTTC	CASSLRERVLPETQYF
TRBV11-2	TRBD1	-	TRBJ2-7	TGTGCCAGCAGCTTGGGGACAGGGTCCTACGAGCAGTACTTC	CASSLGTGSYEQYF
TRBV19	-	-	TRBJ1-1	TGTGCCAGTAGTATTAGCCAGAACACTGAAGCTTTCTTT	CASSISQNTEAFF
TRBV7-8	TRBD2	-	TRBJ2-1	TGTGCCAGCAGCTTAGCGGGAGGGTACAATGAGCAGTTCTTC	CASSLAGGYNEQFF
TRBV7-2	-	-	TRBJ2-5	TGTGCCAGCAGCCTAGATCGGGAGCGGGTAGAGACCCAGTACTTC	CASSLDRERVETQYF
TRBV27	TRBD2	once	TRBJ2-7	TGTGCCAGCAGTTTTATCGGCGGGAGTTCATACGAGCAGTACTTC	CASSFIGGSSYEQYF
TRBV11-2	-	-	TRBJ2-2	TGTGCCAGCAGACCCGCGGCGGGTAACACCGGGGAGCTGTTTTTT	CASRPAAGNTGELFF
TRBV9	TRBD1	-	TRBJ1-1	TGTGCCAGCAGCGTAGGACAGGGTTTATTGGTCACTGAAGCTTTCTTT	CASSVGQGLLVTEAFF
TRBV6-1	TRBD1	-	TRBJ1-2	TGTGCCAGCAGTGAGACCGGGACAGGGTTGGGAGGCTACACCTTC	CASSETGTGLGGYTF
TRBV5-1	TRBD2	-	TRBJ2-1	TGCGCCAGCAGCCGGAGGCTAGCGGGAGGCGAGAGCAATGAGCAGTTCTTC	CASSRRLAGGESNEQFF
TRBV4-1	-	-	TRBJ2-7	TGCGCCAGCAGCCTGGTGCGCCTCGACGAGCAGTACTTC	CASSLVRLDEQYF
TRBV30	TRBD2	-	TRBJ2-7	TGTGCCCGTACTAGCGGGGGTGGCGAGCAGTACTTC	CARTSGGGEQYF
TRBV5-1	TRBD2	few	TRBJ2-1	TGCGCCAGCAGCCCACGACTAGCGGGAGACAATGAGCAGTTCTTC	CASSPRLAGDNEQFF